These 8 T cell receptor beta chains were sequenced from one sample in a study of blood T cell repertoires in COVID-19. Here immunoSEQ multiplex PCR was the method, and the copy in TCRdb shows in-frame clones only, minus some. The table shows approximately 140,000 clones, with around 86% occurring only once. The specimen was peripheral blood. The source of these receptors is a man in his 70s with acute or convalescent COVID-19.

This clone was seen more than once but under ten times. V is TRBV2 and J is TRBJ2-7, with 9 bases identical to TRBD1. Germline CDR1 reads SNHLY; CDR2 reads FYNNEI. The V gene end was trimmed by 5 bases and the J gene end by 4 bases; junction bases not matched to a gene: 6. The CDR3 is made up of 14 amino acids. The DNA of the CDR3 is TGTGCCAGCAGTATCAGGACAGGGGATTACGAGCAGTACTTC. Translated, it gives CASSIRTGDYEQYF.

V and J are TRBV19 and TRBJ1-1; D unresolved. Per germline, CDR1 LNHDA and CDR2 SQIVND (reference sequence). The germline V and J ends were trimmed by 6 bases and 3 bases, with 11 bases remaining between them. The CDR3 extends over 13 amino acids. This chain's CDR3 is CASSLTMDTEAFF. For the CDR3, the DNA is TGTGCCAGTAGCCTAACCATGGACACTGAAGCTTTCTTT.

This chain uses TRBV4-1 with TRBJ2-2, with 9 bases aligning to TRBD2. The CDR3 runs 17 residues. V was pared by 0 bases and J by 6 bases, with 8 bases of the junction left unmatched. Germline CDR1 is MGHRA and CDR2 is YSYEKL. This chain's CDR3 is CASSQDTRGRAAGELFF. In DNA form, the CDR3 reads TGCGCCAGCAGCCAAGATACTCGCGGGAGGGCGGCCGGGGAGCTGTTTTTT.

The rearrangement joins TRBV5-1 to TRBJ2-1; 9 nucleotides agree with TRBD1. This CDR3 is 15 amino acids long. Germline V gene data show CDR1 as SGHRS and CDR2 as YFSETQ. The junction had 3 bases not matched to a gene; V was cut back by 2 bases and J by 3 bases. The CDR3 loop reads CASSLGTGNYNEQFF. For the CDR3, the DNA is TGCGCCAGCAGCTTAGGGACAGGGAACTACAATGAGCAGTTCTTC.

J is TRBJ2-3 and V is TRBV25-1, with 10 bases that match TRBD2. V shed 1 base, J shed 6 bases, and the junction held 4 bases outside the gene matches. Per germline, CDR1 MGHDK and CDR2 SYGVNS. The CDR3 consists of 15 residues. CDR3 DNA: TGTGCCAGCAGTGAATTGACTAGCGGGTTTGATACGCAGTATTTT. Translated, it gives CASSELTSGFDTQYF. The full variable domain, rest sourced from reference TRBV25-1 and TRBJ2-3, is EADIYQTPRYLVIGTGKKITLECSQTMGHDKMYWYQQDPGMELHLIHYSYGVNSTEKGDLSSESTVSRIRTEHFPLTLESARPSHTSQYLCASSELTSGFDTQYFGPGTRLTVL.

The V and J genes are TRBV28 and TRBJ2-2; TRBD2 might be the D (5 bases). The CDR3 loop spans 15 amino acids. Germline V CDR1 and CDR2: MDHEN, SYDVKM. V shed 4 bases and J shed 1 base, with 10 bases lying between them. CDR3 sequence reads: CASSSGLLNTGELFF. CDR3 DNA: TGTGCCAGCAGTTCCGGACTCCTGAACACCGGGGAGCTGTTTTTT.

The rearrangement joins TRBV6-2 or TRBV6-3 to TRBJ2-7, with TRBD1 matching over 10 bases. This CDR3 is built from 16 residues. Germline V gene sequence: CDR1 MNHEY, CDR2 SVGEGT. V lost 5 bases and J lost 2; bases outside the gene matches: 9. CDR3 DNA sequence: TGTGCCAGCAGTCCGGGACAGGGGAGTTGGGCCTACGAGCAGTACTTC. It encodes CASSPGQGSWAYEQYF.

The count of this clone is one. The gene calls are TRBV19 and TRBJ2-3, with 15 positions matching TRBD2. V was pared by 8 bases and J by 4 bases, with 7 bases of the junction left unmatched. CDR1 LNHDA and CDR2 SQIVND come from the germline V gene (reference sequence). The CDR3 is made up of 16 amino acids. The CDR3 sequence: CASSRTSGRAADTQYF. The CDR3 nucleotides read TGTGCCAGTTCTCGGACTAGCGGGAGGGCCGCAGATACGCAGTATTTT.